This is a list of T cell receptor beta chains from one sample in a study of shared T cell receptors in the human thymus. Method: immunoSEQ multiplex PCR; TCRdb's copy keeps in-frame clones and lacks some. The table has 650,000 to 950,000 clones, approximately 85% seen once. The same data also contributed to another study, on human thymus T cells.

The sample was thymocytes. These receptors were obtained from a girl under three years old with a congenital heart defect. Both conserved end residues are part of each CDR3. A D gene is named only where the DNA matches it firmly. Expanded clones get a size class; other rows say once, few or many, or leave the size out.

clone size,J gene,V gene,D gene,CDR3 protein,CDR3 DNA
-,TRBJ1-1,TRBV4-1,-,CASSQDRGTEAFF,TGCGCCAGCAGCCAAGATCGGGGCACTGAAGCTTTCTTT
-,TRBJ2-7,TRBV28,-,CASSLCSRGSSYEQYF,TGTGCCAGCAGTTTATGCAGCAGGGGTAGCTCCTACGAGCAGTACTTC
-,TRBJ1-1,TRBV6-1,-,CASTHQGTEAFF,TGTGCCAGCACACATCAGGGGACTGAAGCTTTCTTT
-,TRBJ1-1,TRBV25-1,TRBD1,CASRGQGGTEAFF,TGTGCCAGCAGAGGACAGGGAGGAACTGAAGCTTTCTTT
-,TRBJ1-6,TRBV7-2,TRBD1,CASSLRDRGSYNSPLHF,TGTGCCAGCAGCCTGCGGGACAGGGGATCCTATAATTCACCCCTCCACTTT
-,TRBJ1-5,TRBV10-3,-,CAITGGSNQPQHF,TGTGCCATCACTGGAGGGAGCAATCAGCCCCAGCATTTT
once,TRBJ1-2,TRBV5-1,-,CASSSLPGYGYTF,TGCGCCAGCAGCTCCCTTCCGGGTTATGGCTACACCTTC
-,TRBJ2-1,TRBV9,TRBD2,CASSVELAGVHQGSYNEQFF,TGTGCCAGCAGCGTAGAGCTAGCGGGGGTTCACCAGGGCTCCTACAATGAGCAGTTCTTC
-,TRBJ2-5,TRBV11-2,TRBD2,CASSLGGTRVKETQYF,TGTGCCAGCAGCTTAGGCGGGACTAGGGTAAAAGAGACCCAGTACTTC
-,TRBJ2-7,TRBV2,TRBD2,CASSAVRGGGTYEQYF,TGTGCCAGCAGTGCCGTCCGCGGGGGGGGAACCTACGAGCAGTACTTC
-,TRBJ2-1,TRBV27,-,CASSLGGRKDEQFF,TGTGCCAGCAGTTTGGGGGGGCGGAAGGATGAGCAGTTCTTC
once,TRBJ1-5,TRBV6-1,TRBD1,CASSEDFKVGQGDPSNQPQHF,TGTGCCAGCAGTGAAGATTTTAAGGTAGGACAGGGGGATCCTAGCAATCAGCCCCAGCATTTT
-,TRBJ2-5,TRBV7-7,-,CASSLAIVGAQYF,TGTGCTAGCAGCTTAGCGATAGTGGGAGCCCAGTACTTC
-,TRBJ2-1,TRBV2,TRBD2,CASTPGGGIYNEQFF,TGTGCCAGCACCCCTGGGGGGGGAATCTACAATGAGCAGTTCTTC
-,TRBJ2-4,TRBV27,TRBD1,CASSFRQGLNIQYF,TGTGCCAGCAGTTTTCGACAGGGGCTGAACATTCAGTACTTC
-,TRBJ2-7,TRBV4-2,TRBD1,CASSQGDRGDEQYF,TGTGCCAGCAGCCAAGGGGACAGGGGCGACGAGCAGTACTTC
few,TRBJ1-1,TRBV4-1,-,CASSQELLVEAFF,TGCGCCAGCAGCCAAGAGCTACTAGTTGAAGCTTTCTTT
-,TRBJ2-3,TRBV27,-,CASSPHYHSSPSSITDTQYF,TGTGCCAGCAGTCCCCATTACCACAGCAGCCCGTCTTCAATCACAGATACGCAGTATTTT
once,TRBJ1-6,TRBV14,-,CASSPLNTFRDSPLHF,TGTGCCAGCAGTCCCCTTAATACCTTTCGGGATTCACCCCTCCACTTT
-,TRBJ2-7,TRBV9,-,CASSVDWRRVYEQYF,TGTGCCAGCAGCGTAGATTGGCGGAGAGTCTACGAGCAGTACTTC
few,TRBJ1-6,TRBV18,TRBD1,CASSPGSTGGYSPLHF,TGTGCCAGCTCACCTGGATCGACAGGGGGCTATTCACCCCTCCACTTT
-,TRBJ1-2,TRBV2,-,CAGRRQDYGYTF,TGTGCCGGCCGACGACAGGACTATGGCTACACCTTC
-,TRBJ1-2,TRBV2,-,CASSAGTGANYGYTF,TGTGCCAGCAGTGCAGGAACAGGAGCTAACTATGGCTACACCTTC
few,TRBJ1-4,TRBV5-8,-,CASSLCRGSTNEKLFF,TGTGCCAGCAGCTTGTGTAGAGGGTCCACTAATGAAAAACTGTTTTTT
-,TRBJ1-2,TRBV19,-,CASSIVQEEPYGYTF,TGTGCCAGTAGTATAGTGCAGGAAGAACCCTATGGCTACACCTTC
once,TRBJ1-6,TRBV27,-,CASSLSPRHRDTSSYNSPLHF,TGTGCCAGCAGTTTATCGCCCCGGCACCGGGACACGAGCTCCTATAATTCACCCCTCCACTTT
-,TRBJ2-3,TRBV28,-,CASSLSAGVAVGTDTQYF,TGTGCCAGCAGTTTATCGGCCGGGGTGGCGGTGGGCACAGATACGCAGTATTTT
-,TRBJ1-1,TRBV27,-,CASSLRGLRFRNTEAFF,TGTGCCAGCAGTTTAAGGGGCCTCAGGTTTCGGAACACTGAAGCTTTCTTT
-,TRBJ2-1,TRBV4-1,TRBD2,CASSQGVAGDEQFF,TGCGCCAGCAGCCAAGGCGTAGCGGGCGATGAGCAGTTCTTC
-,TRBJ1-1,TRBV6-6,-,CASSYSPGLGNTEAFF,TGTGCCAGCAGTTACTCCCCGGGACTAGGGAACACTGAAGCTTTCTTT
-,TRBJ2-1,TRBV5-1,-,CASSFLSCNEQFF,TGCGCCAGCAGCTTTCTAAGCTGCAATGAGCAGTTCTTC
-,TRBJ1-2,TRBV5-4,-,CASSSGQLRSSGYTF,TGTGCCAGCAGCTCTGGACAGCTCCGTTCGTCGGGGTACACCTTC
-,TRBJ2-6,TRBV2,TRBD1,CASSEGQSSGANVLTF,TGTGCCAGCAGTGAGGGACAGAGCTCTGGGGCCAACGTCCTGACTTTC
-,TRBJ1-2,TRBV21-1,-,CASSVHLRENYGYTF,TGTGCCAGCAGCGTACACCTACGGGAGAACTATGGCTACACCTTC
-,TRBJ2-7,TRBV15,-,CATSRGDSYEQHF,TGTGCCACCAGCAGAGGCGACTCCTACGAGCAGCACTTC
-,TRBJ1-3,TRBV5-1,-,CASSLAPRSSGNTIYF,TGCGCCAGCAGCTTGGCTCCTAGGAGCTCTGGAAACACCATATATTTT
-,TRBJ2-2,TRBV27,TRBD2,CASSPYIAGGLIGELFF,TGTGCCAGCAGTCCATATATAGCGGGGGGGCTAATAGGGGAGCTGTTTTTT
-,TRBJ2-5,TRBV13,TRBD2,CASSPTWGGETQYF,TGTGCCAGCAGCCCCACTTGGGGGGGAGAGACCCAGTACTTC
-,TRBJ1-1,TRBV5-6,-,CASYSGHPNTEAFF,TGTGCCAGCTATTCTGGACATCCGAACACTGAAGCTTTCTTT
-,TRBJ2-7,TRBV25-1,-,CASSERGSYEQYF,TGTGCCAGCAGTGAGCGGGGATCATACGAGCAGTACTTC
few,TRBJ1-1,TRBV27,TRBD1,CASSSRQGVWNTEAFF,TGTGCCAGCAGTTCGCGACAGGGGGTTTGGAACACTGAAGCTTTCTTT
-,TRBJ2-3,TRBV9,-,CASSHEIGQSPRGTDTQYF,TGTGCCAGCAGCCACGAGATCGGGCAGTCTCCCAGAGGGACAGATACGCAGTATTTT